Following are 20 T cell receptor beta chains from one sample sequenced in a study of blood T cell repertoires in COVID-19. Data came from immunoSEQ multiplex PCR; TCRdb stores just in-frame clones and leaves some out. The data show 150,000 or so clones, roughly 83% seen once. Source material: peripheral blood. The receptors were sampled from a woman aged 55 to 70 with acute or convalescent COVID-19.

The CDR3: CASSALPTGGASKQQFF. Here the CDR3 DNA reads TGTGCCAGCAGCGCCCTACCTACGGGGGGGGCTTCGAAGCAGCAGTTCTTC. This chain uses TRBV9 with TRBJ2-1, with TRBD2 matching 8 bases. J gave up 11 bases and V 3 bases, and 19 bases lay outside the gene matches. CDR3 length equals 17 residues. The germline V gene has CDR1 SGDLS and CDR2 YYNGEE.

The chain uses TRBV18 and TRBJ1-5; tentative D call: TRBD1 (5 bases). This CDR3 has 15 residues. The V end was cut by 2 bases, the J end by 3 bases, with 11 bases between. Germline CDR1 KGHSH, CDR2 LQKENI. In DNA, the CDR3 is TGTGCCAGCTCACCAGGGGCAGGAGACAATCAGCCCCAGCATTTT. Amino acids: CASSPGAGDNQPQHF.

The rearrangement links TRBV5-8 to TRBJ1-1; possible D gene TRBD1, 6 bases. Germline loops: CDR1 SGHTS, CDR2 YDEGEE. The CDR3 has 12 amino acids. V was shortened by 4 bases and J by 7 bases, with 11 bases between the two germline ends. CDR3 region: CASSPTGFEAFF. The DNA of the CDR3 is TGTGCCAGCAGCCCCACAGGGTTTGAAGCTTTCTTT.

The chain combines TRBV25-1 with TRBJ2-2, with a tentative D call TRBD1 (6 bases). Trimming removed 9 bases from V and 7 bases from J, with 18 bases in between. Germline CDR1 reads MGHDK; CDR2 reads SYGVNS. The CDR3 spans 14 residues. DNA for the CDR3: TGTGCCAGTAACCCGGGTCAGGGGCTCGGGGAGCTGTTTTTT. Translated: CASNPGQGLGELFF. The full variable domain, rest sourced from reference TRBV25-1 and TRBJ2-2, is EADIYQTPRYLVIGTGKKITLECSQTMGHDKMYWYQQDPGMELHLIHYSYGVNSTEKGDLSSESTVSRIRTEHFPLTLESARPSHTSQYLCASNPGQGLGELFFGEGSRLTVL.

CDR3 DNA: TGTGCCAGCAGTGAGACACTGAACACTGAAGCTTTCTTT. This sequence encodes CASSETLNTEAFF. V and J are TRBV6-1 and TRBJ1-1; D remains unclear. Trimming pared 3 bases from V and 0 bases from J, leaving 5 bases between. The CDR3 runs to 13 residues. Germline assignment: CDR1 MNHNS and CDR2 SASEGT.

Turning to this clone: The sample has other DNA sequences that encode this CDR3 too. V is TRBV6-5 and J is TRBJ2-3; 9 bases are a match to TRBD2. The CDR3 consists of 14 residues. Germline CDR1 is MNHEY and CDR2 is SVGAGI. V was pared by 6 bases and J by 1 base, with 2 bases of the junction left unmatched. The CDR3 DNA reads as TGTGCCAGCAGCATAGCGGGGGGCACAGATACGCAGTATTTT. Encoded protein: CASSIAGGTDTQYF.

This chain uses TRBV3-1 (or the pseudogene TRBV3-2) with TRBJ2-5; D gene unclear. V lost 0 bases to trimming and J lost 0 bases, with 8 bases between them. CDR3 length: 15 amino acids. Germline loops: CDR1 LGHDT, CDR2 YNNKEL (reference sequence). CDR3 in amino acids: CASSQERANQETQYF. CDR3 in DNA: TGTGCCAGCAGCCAAGAGCGAGCCAACCAAGAGACCCAGTACTTC.

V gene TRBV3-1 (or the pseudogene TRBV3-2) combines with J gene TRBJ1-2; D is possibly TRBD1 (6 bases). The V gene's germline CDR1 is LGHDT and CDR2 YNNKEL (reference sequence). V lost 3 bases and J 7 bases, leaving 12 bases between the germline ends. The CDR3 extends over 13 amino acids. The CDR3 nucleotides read TGTGCCAGCAGCCAGCGGGGGGCGCGTGGCTACACCTTC. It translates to CASSQRGARGYTF.

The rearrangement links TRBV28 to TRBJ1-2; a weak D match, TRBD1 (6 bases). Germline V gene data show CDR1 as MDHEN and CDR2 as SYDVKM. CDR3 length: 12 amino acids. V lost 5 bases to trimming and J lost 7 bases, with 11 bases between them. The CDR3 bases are TGTGCCAGCAGTGAAAGGGGGGGTGGCTACACCTTC. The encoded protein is CASSERGGGYTF.

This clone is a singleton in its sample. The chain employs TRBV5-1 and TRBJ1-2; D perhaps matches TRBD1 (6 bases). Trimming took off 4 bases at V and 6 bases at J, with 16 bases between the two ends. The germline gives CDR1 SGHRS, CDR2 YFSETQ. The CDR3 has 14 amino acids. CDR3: CASSPMTGSHGYTF. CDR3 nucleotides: TGCGCCAGCAGCCCCATGACAGGCAGTCATGGCTACACCTTC. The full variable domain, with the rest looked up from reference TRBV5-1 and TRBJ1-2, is KAGVTQTPRYLIKTRGQQVTLSCSPISGHRSVSWYQQTPGQGLQFLFEYFSETQRNKGNFPGRFSGRQFSNSRSEMNVSTLELGDSALYLCASSPMTGSHGYTFGSGTRLTVV.

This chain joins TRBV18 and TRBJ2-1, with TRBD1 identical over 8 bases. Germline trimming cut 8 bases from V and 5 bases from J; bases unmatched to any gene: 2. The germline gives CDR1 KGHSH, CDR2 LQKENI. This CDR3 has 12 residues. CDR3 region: CASGGQDNEQFF. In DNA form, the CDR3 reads TGTGCCAGCGGGGGACAGGACAATGAGCAGTTCTTC.

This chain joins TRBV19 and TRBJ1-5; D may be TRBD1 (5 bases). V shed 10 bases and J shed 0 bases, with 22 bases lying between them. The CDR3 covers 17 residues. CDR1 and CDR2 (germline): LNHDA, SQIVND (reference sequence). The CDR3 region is CATTALGRGYSNQPQHF. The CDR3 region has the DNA TGTGCCACCACCGCTCTGGGAAGGGGATATAGCAATCAGCCCCAGCATTTT.

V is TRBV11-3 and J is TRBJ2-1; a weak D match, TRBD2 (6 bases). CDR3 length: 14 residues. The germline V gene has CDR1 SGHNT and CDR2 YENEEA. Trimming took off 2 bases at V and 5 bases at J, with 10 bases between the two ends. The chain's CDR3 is CASSLSGGNNEQFF. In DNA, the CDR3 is TGTGCCAGCAGCTTATCCGGGGGAAACAATGAGCAGTTCTTC.

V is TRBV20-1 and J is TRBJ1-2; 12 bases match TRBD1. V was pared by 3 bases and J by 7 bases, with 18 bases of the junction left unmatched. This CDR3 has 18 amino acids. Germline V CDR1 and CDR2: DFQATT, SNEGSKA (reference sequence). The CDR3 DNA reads TGCAGTGCTAGTTCATGGAGGGACAGGGGGCTCGGTGGTCGTGGCTACACCTTC. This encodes CSASSWRDRGLGGRGYTF.

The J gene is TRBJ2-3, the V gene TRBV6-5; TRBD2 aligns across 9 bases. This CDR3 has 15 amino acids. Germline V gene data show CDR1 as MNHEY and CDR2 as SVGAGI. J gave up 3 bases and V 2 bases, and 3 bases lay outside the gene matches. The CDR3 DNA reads TGTGCCAGCAGTTACGGGACTAGCACGACAGATACGCAGTATTTT. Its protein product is CASSYGTSTTDTQYF.

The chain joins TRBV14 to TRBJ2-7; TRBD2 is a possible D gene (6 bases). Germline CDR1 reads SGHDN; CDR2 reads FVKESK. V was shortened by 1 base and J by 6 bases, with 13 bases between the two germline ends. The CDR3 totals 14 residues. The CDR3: CASSQVTRGGEQYF. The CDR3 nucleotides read TGTGCCAGCAGCCAAGTGACTCGGGGAGGCGAGCAGTACTTC.

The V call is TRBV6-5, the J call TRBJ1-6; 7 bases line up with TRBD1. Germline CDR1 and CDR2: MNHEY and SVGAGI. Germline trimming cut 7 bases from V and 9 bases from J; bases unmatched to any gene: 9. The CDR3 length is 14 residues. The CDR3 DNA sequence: TGTGCCAGCAAATGGGGGGCAGGGGGTTCACCCCTCCACTTT. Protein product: CASKWGAGGSPLHF.

The CDR3 coding sequence is TGTGCCAGCAGCCCGGACAGGGCTTCACCCCTCCACTTT. Its translation is CASSPDRASPLHF. This chain uses TRBV7-3 with TRBJ1-6, with 8 nucleotides matching TRBD1. The CDR3 has 13 residues. The germline V gene encodes CDR1 SGHTA and CDR2 FQGTGA. With 5 bases clipped from V and 9 bases from J, the junction kept 3 bases outside the gene matches.

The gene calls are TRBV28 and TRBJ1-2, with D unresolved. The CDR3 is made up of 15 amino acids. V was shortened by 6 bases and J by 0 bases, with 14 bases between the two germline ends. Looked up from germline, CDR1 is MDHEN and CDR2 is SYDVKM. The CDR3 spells CASRGHSSPNYGYTF. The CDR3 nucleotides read TGTGCCAGCAGGGGTCACAGCTCTCCTAACTATGGCTACACCTTC.

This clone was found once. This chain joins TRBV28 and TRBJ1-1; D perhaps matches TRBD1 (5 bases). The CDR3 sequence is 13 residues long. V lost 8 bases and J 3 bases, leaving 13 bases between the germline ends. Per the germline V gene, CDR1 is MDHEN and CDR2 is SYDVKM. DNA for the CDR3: TGTGCCAGCTATGACTTGGGGCACACTGAAGCTTTCTTT. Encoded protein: CASYDLGHTEAFF.